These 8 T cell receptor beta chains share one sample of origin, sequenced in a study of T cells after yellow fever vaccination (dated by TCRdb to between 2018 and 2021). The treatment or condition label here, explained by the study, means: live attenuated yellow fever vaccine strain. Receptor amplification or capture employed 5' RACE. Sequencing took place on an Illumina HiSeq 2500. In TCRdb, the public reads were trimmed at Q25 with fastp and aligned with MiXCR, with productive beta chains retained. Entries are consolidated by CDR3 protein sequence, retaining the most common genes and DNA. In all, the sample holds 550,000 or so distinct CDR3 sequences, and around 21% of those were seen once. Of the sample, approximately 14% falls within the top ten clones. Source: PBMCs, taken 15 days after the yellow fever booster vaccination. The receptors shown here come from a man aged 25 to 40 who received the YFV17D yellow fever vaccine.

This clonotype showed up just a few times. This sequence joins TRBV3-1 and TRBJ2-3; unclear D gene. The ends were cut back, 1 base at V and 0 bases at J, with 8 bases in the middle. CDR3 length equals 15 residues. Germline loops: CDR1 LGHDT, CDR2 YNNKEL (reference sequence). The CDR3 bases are TGTGCCAGCAGCCAAGGGGGTTCAAGCACAGATACGCAGTATTTT. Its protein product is CASSQGGSSTDTQYF.

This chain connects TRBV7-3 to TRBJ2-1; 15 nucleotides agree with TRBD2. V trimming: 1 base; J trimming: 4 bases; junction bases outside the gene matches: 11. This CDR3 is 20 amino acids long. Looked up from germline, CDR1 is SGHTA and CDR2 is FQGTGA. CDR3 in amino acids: CASSLKGTSGRSGVYNEQFF. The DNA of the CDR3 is TGTGCCAGCAGCTTAAAGGGGACTAGCGGGAGGAGTGGGGTTTACAATGAGCAGTTCTTC.

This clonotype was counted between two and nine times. CDR3 nucleotide sequence: TGTGCCAGCAGTTACGAGGGGCCCTCCTACGAGCAGTACTTC. Its protein product is CASSYEGPSYEQYF. The chain carries TRBV6-2 or TRBV6-3 and TRBJ2-7, with D perhaps being TRBD1 or TRBD2 (5 bases each). V lost 2 bases to trimming and J lost 0 bases, with 8 bases between them. Germline assignment: CDR1 MNHEY and CDR2 SVGEGT. The CDR3 loop spans 14 amino acids.

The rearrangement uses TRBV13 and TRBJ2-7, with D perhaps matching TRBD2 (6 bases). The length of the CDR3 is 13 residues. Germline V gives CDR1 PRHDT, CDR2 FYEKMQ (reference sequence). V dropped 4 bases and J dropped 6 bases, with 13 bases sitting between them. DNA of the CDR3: TGTGCCAGCAGCTGGCGGACTACTAGCGAGCAGTACTTC. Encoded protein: CASSWRTTSEQYF.

The CDR3 protein is CAISAQPALADMGSRTYNEQFF. The CDR3 nucleotides read TGTGCCATCAGTGCCCAACCCGCCCTAGCGGATATGGGAAGCAGAACCTACAATGAGCAGTTCTTC. The J gene is TRBJ2-1, the V gene TRBV10-3; 7 bases agree with TRBD2. The CDR3 covers 22 residues. Germline V CDR1 and CDR2: ENHRY, SYGVKD. V shed 4 bases, J shed 2 bases, and the junction held 26 bases outside the gene matches.

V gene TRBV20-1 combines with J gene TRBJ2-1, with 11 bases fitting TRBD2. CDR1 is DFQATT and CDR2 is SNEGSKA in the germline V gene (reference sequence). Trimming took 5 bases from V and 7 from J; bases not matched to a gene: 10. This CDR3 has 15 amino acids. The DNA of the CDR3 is TGCAGTGCTTCTACTAGCGGGAGTCGGGGGAATGAGCAGTTCTTC. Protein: CSASTSGSRGNEQFF.

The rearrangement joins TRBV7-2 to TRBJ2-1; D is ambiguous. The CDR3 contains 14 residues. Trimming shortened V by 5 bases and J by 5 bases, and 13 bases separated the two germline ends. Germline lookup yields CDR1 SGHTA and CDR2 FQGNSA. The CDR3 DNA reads TGTGCCAGCAGCCGAGGAAACTGGAACAATGAGCAGTTCTTC. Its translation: CASSRGNWNNEQFF.

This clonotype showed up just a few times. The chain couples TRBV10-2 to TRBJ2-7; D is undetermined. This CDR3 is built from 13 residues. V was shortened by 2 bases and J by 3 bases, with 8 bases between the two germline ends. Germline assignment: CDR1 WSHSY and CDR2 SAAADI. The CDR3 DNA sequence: TGCGCCAGCAGTGAGGGACGGATCTACGAGCAGTACTTC. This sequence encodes CASSEGRIYEQYF.